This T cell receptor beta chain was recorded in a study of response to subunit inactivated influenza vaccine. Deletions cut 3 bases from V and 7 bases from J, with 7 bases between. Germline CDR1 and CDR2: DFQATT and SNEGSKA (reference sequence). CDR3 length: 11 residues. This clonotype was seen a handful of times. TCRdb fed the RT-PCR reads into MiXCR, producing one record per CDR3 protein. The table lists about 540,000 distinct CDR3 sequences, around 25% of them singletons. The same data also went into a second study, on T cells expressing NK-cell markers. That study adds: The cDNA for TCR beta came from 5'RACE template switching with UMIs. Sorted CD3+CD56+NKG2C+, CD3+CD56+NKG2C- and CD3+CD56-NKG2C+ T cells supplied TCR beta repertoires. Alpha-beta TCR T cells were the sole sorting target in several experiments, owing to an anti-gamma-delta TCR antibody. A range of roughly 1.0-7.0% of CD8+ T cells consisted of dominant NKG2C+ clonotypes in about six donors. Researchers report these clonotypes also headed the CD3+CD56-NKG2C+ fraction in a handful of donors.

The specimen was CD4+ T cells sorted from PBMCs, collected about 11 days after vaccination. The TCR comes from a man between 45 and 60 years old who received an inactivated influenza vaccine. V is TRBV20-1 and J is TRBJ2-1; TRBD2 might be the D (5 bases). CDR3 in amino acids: CSASSGNEQFF. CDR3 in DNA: TGCAGTGCTAGTTCGGGAAATGAGCAGTTCTTC.